This T cell receptor (beta chain) was captured in a study of beta chain features in type 1 diabetes. The V and J ends lost 4 bases and 0 bases respectively, with 6 bases between them. Germline V gene lookup returns CDR1 MDHEN and CDR2 SYDVKM. This CDR3 has 14 amino acids. In this sample, this clone turned up a few times. Its antigen is undetermined. cDNA synthesis used the whole RNA isolate, giving expressed TCRB sequences. Using immunoSEQ multiplex PCR, the repertoire was profiled, and TCRdb retains in-frame clones only, with some absent. The sample holds about 900,000 clones, 15% to 20% seen once. General observations from the study: Healthy donors had naive, central memory and Treg TCRB repertoires that appeared less similar than those seen among patients. Shorter templates might be favored by PCR, equally in patients and controls.

Donors underwent one heparinised blood draw, around 100 mL on average. The V call is TRBV28, the J call TRBJ1-4; D is ambiguous. The source material was naive CD4+ T cells from blood. The clonotype originates from a woman between 18 and 30 years old in good health. The CDR3 DNA follows: TGTGCCAGCAGTTACATTGCAACTAATGAAAAACTGTTTTTT. Protein: CASSYIATNEKLFF. Combining the CDR3 with reference TRBV28 and TRBJ1-4 gives the whole variable domain DVKVTQSSRYLVKRTGEKVFLECVQDMDHENMFWYRQDPGLGLRLIYFSYDVKMKEKGDIPEGYSVSREKKERFSLILESASTNQTSMYLCASSYIATNEKLFFGSGTQLSVL.